This passage covers 21 T cell receptor beta chains from one sample sequenced in a study of control samples from healthy donors and cancer patients (TCRdb year 2020). Libraries came from the immunoSEQ multiplex PCR assay. Sourced from immuneACCESS, this table was stored by TCRdb with only in-frame sequences that have V and J called. A share of the clones is absent; for the studies checked, an unresolved V gene accounts for under half, and the remainder has no known explanation. The sample table lists about 100,000 clones, around 85% of them with a count of one. Of the sample, approximately 20% falls within the top ten clones. Sequenced: blood. These receptors were obtained from a man aged 30 to 39 in good health.

The chain recombines TRBV5-1 with TRBJ2-5; the D is unclear. The V end lost 2 bases, the J end lost 6 bases, and 8 bases lay between the germline ends. The germline CDR1 and CDR2 sequences are SGHRS and YFSETQ. The CDR3 is 12 amino acids. CDR3 DNA sequence: TGCGCCAGCAGCTTTGATAGACAGACCCAGTACTTC. Protein product: CASSFDRQTQYF.

V is TRBV7-9 and J is TRBJ2-7; 8 nucleotides match TRBD2. CDR1 is SEHNR and CDR2 is FQNEAQ in the germline V gene (reference sequence). V lost 3 bases and J lost 6; bases outside the gene matches: 1. The CDR3 consists of 12 residues. In DNA form, the CDR3 reads TGTGCCAGCAGCTTTAGCGGGACCGAGCAGTACTTC. This encodes CASSFSGTEQYF.

This clone is medium-sized (0.01 to 0.1%) in the sample. This sample includes further DNA sequences coding for the same CDR3. The chain recombines TRBV6-5 with TRBJ1-1; no firm D call. V shed 2 bases and J shed 1 base, with 2 bases lying between them. The CDR3 is 12 amino acids. Looked up from germline, CDR1 is MNHEY and CDR2 is SVGAGI. The CDR3 region has the DNA TGTGCCAGCAGTTACGCGAACACTGAAGCTTTCTTT. It yields the protein CASSYANTEAFF.

The J gene is TRBJ1-4, the V gene TRBV28; TRBD1 matches 8 bases. The germline V gene has CDR1 MDHEN and CDR2 SYDVKM. The CDR3 is 16 amino acids. V dropped 6 bases and J dropped 10; count of bases not matched to a gene: 16. In DNA, the CDR3 is TGTGCCAGCAGACCATCTCCGGGACAGGCTCTGGTAAAACTGTTTTTT. Its translation: CASRPSPGQALVKLFF.

The gene calls are TRBV29-1 and TRBJ2-2, with 9 bases matching TRBD2. CDR1 SQVTM and CDR2 ANQGSEA come from the germline V gene. The CDR3 totals 14 residues. The V segment lost 5 bases and the J segment 5 bases; nucleotides outside the gene matches: 6. The chain's CDR3 is CSVRLAGRTGELFF. DNA of the CDR3: TGCAGCGTTCGGCTAGCGGGGAGAACCGGGGAGCTGTTTTTT.

The J gene is TRBJ1-4, the V gene TRBV3-1 (or the pseudogene TRBV3-2), with D perhaps TRBD1 (5 bases). V was clipped by 4 bases and J by 8 bases, with 11 bases between them. Germline V gene sequence: CDR1 LGHDT, CDR2 YNNKEL (reference sequence). The CDR3 length is 13 residues. CDR3 bases: TGTGCCAGCAGCCCGCAGTGGGGGGAAAAACTGTTTTTT. Translation gives CASSPQWGEKLFF.

The rearrangement links TRBV10-2 to TRBJ2-7; D unclear. The V gene's germline CDR1 is WSHSY and CDR2 SAAADI. The length of the CDR3 is 14 residues. V was pared by 9 bases and J by 2 bases, with 17 bases between. The DNA of the CDR3 is TGCGCCAGTCTACAGCGACTTCCCACCTACGAGCAGTACTTC. Encoded protein: CASLQRLPTYEQYF.

The gene calls are TRBV10-3 and TRBJ2-2; TRBD2 matches 8 bases. This CDR3 spans 16 amino acids. Germline V CDR1 and CDR2: ENHRY, SYGVKD. With 10 bases clipped from V and 1 base from J, the junction kept 11 bases outside the gene matches. The CDR3 protein is CATCVLAGLNTGELFF. The CDR3 region has the DNA TGTGCCACCTGCGTCCTAGCGGGCCTGAACACCGGGGAGCTGTTTTTT.

The rearrangement links TRBV6-6 to TRBJ2-5; D not resolved. Per germline, CDR1 MNHNY and CDR2 SVGAGI (reference sequence). Between the trimmed V and J ends, which lost 2 bases and 2 bases, there was a span of 3 bases. CDR3 length: 12 residues. CDR3 DNA: TGTGCCAGCAGTTACCTACAAGAGACCCAGTACTTC. This encodes CASSYLQETQYF.

The J gene is TRBJ2-7, the V gene TRBV9; D is possibly TRBD1 or TRBD2 (5 bases each). This CDR3 is built from 14 residues. Germline V CDR1 and CDR2: SGDLS, YYNGEE. Trimming cost V 3 bases and J 2 bases, with 12 bases left between them. CDR3 nucleotides: TGTGCCAGCAGCGCCCGGGACGGCACCTACGAGCAGTACTTC. It is translated as CASSARDGTYEQYF.

This clone was detected only once. The chain combines TRBV5-1 with TRBJ1-6; no clear D gene. The CDR3 contains 13 residues. Germline assignment: CDR1 SGHRS and CDR2 YFSETQ. The V and J ends lost 0 bases and 8 bases respectively, with 6 bases between them. The CDR3: CASSLDGDSPLHF. CDR3 bases: TGCGCCAGCAGCTTGGATGGGGATTCACCCCTCCACTTT.

The chain carries TRBV19 and TRBJ1-5; tentative D call: TRBD1 (5 bases). The CDR3 consists of 15 residues. Germline-derived CDR1 and CDR2 are LNHDA and SQIVND (reference sequence). V was shortened by 3 bases and J by 3 bases, with 12 bases between the two germline ends. The CDR3 sequence is CASSIGTTNNQPQHF. The CDR3 region has the DNA TGTGCCAGTAGTATTGGGACGACTAACAATCAGCCCCAGCATTTT.

This clone occurred once. The chain recombines TRBV6-2 or TRBV6-3 with TRBJ2-3; TRBD1 matches 9 bases. V lost 5 bases to trimming and J lost 2 bases; unmatched junction nucleotides: 8. CDR1 and CDR2 from the germline V gene are MNHEY and SVGEGT. The CDR3 sequence is 16 residues long. CDR3 sequence (DNA): TGTGCCAGCAGTCCAGGGGACAGGGTGATCACAGATACGCAGTATTTT. Protein sequence: CASSPGDRVITDTQYF.

The chain employs TRBV11-2 and TRBJ1-1; 7 bases are a match to TRBD1. Trimming cost V 5 bases and J 11 bases; bases outside gene matches: 11. This CDR3 spans 13 amino acids. Germline CDR1 and CDR2: SGHAT and FQNNGV. The CDR3 loop is CASSPRQGRGAFF. The CDR3 DNA is TGTGCCAGCAGCCCACGACAGGGAAGAGGCGCTTTCTTT.

This clone was seen once. V usage is TRBV6-1 and J usage is TRBJ1-4; 7 bases are a match to TRBD1. J gave up 8 bases and V 1 base, and 10 bases lay outside the gene matches. Germline V CDR1 and CDR2: MNHNS, SASEGT. This CDR3 is built from 16 residues. As DNA, the CDR3 is TGTGCCAGCAGTGAAGAGGGAGGGGGCGCCGACGAAAAACTGTTTTTT. Encoded protein: CASSEEGGGADEKLFF.

The rearrangement links TRBV2 to TRBJ1-6; 7 nucleotides align to TRBD1. There are 17 residues in the CDR3. V was clipped by 9 bases and J by 0 bases; unmatched bases: 11. Germline lookup yields CDR1 SNHLY and CDR2 FYNNEI. The CDR3 bases are TGTGCCAGTGAAACCGACAGGGCCTCCTCCTATAATTCACCCCTCCACTTT. Protein product: CASETDRASSYNSPLHF.

The V gene is TRBV5-8, the J gene TRBJ2-3, with 7 bases identical to TRBD1. Germline assignment: CDR1 SGHTS and CDR2 YDEGEE. The CDR3 totals 16 residues. V lost 4 bases and J lost 0; bases outside the gene matches: 8. CDR3 residues: CASSVRGTASTDTQYF. DNA of the CDR3: TGTGCCAGCAGCGTAAGGGGGACAGCAAGCACAGATACGCAGTATTTT.

The CDR3 DNA sequence: TGCGCCAGCAGCTTGGATGGACAGCCTAACTATGGCTACACCTTC. It codes for CASSLDGQPNYGYTF. This rearrangement joins TRBV5-1 to TRBJ1-2; maybe TRBD1 (6 bases). This CDR3 has 15 residues. Trimming removed 0 bases from V and 0 bases from J, with 9 bases in between. Germline values: CDR1 SGHRS, CDR2 YFSETQ.

The chain is built from TRBV19 and TRBJ2-3; tentative D call: TRBD2 (6 bases). The CDR3 runs 13 residues. Per germline, CDR1 LNHDA and CDR2 SQIVND (reference sequence). Trimming removed 7 bases from V and 4 bases from J, with 12 bases in between. CDR3 nucleotides: TGTGCCAGTAACGGCGGGGTATCAGATACGCAGTATTTT. Translated: CASNGGVSDTQYF.

This chain joins TRBV12-3 or TRBV12-4 and TRBJ1-5, with D unclear. CDR3 length equals 12 residues. V shed 5 bases and J shed 5 bases, with 7 bases lying between them. The CDR3 region is CASSLQYQPQHF. The CDR3 DNA is TGTGCCAGCAGTCTCCAATATCAGCCCCAGCATTTT.

This clone was seen a handful of times. This chain connects TRBV14 to TRBJ1-2; no clear D gene. Trimming pared 0 bases from V and 4 bases from J, leaving 9 bases between. Germline CDR1 and CDR2: SGHDN and FVKESK. The CDR3 runs 14 residues. CDR3 sequence: CASSQDGRSYGYTF. The CDR3, as DNA: TGTGCCAGCAGCCAAGATGGCAGATCCTATGGCTACACCTTC. Drawing the rest from reference TRBV14 and TRBJ1-2, the complete variable domain is EAGVTQFPSHSVIEKGQTVTLRCDPISGHDNLYWYRRVMGKEIKFLLHFVKESKQDESGMPNNRFLAERTGGTYSTLKVQPAELEDSGVYFCASSQDGRSYGYTFGSGTRLTVV.